This TCR beta chain was identified in a study of OX40 agonist ivuxolimab in advanced cancers. Libraries were prepared by immunoSEQ multiplex PCR; TCRdb keeps only in-frame clonotypes and omits some of them. The repertoire includes about 64,000 clones, roughly 87% of them detected once, and just over 0.75% sits in the top ten. The V end was cut by 0 bases, the J end by 3 bases, with 13 bases between. Germline V lookup: CDR1 SGHRS, CDR2 YFSETQ. This CDR3 is 16 amino acids long. The origin of this receptor is an adult with an advanced solid tumor such as melanoma, head and neck, liver or kidney cancer. Sample: CD4+ or CD8+ T cells sorted from blood, taken in a trial of the OX40 agonist ivuxolimab. The chain uses TRBV5-1 and TRBJ2-4; no clear D. CDR3: CASSLGGYLGKNIQYF. CDR3 nucleotides: TGCGCCAGCAGCTTGGGAGGCTATTTGGGCAAAAACATTCAGTACTTC.